The 8 T cell receptor beta chains below were found in one sample sequenced in a study of T cell responses to AZD1222 COVID-19 vaccine. Repertoires were generated with immunoSEQ multiplex PCR, while TCRdb's copy carries only in-frame clones and drops some. This sample has 92,000 or so clones; roughly 88% occur once, and the top ten carry roughly 26%. The starting material was peripheral blood, obtained on day 0 of AZD1222 vaccination. These receptors were taken from an adult in good health.

V is TRBV15 and J is TRBJ2-5; unclear D gene. Trimming left V 3 bases short and J 2 bases short, with 13 bases between. Germline V gene sequence: CDR1 LNHNV, CDR2 YYDKDF (reference sequence). The CDR3 covers 15 residues. As DNA, the CDR3 is TGTGCCACCAGCAGGGCACCATTACTTCAAGAGACCCAGTACTTC. It codes for CATSRAPLLQETQYF.

The J gene is TRBJ2-7, the V gene TRBV2; D not certain. This CDR3 spans 12 amino acids. V shed 4 bases and J shed 5 bases, with 9 bases lying between them. Germline CDR1 SNHLY, CDR2 FYNNEI. The CDR3 bases are TGTGCCAGCAGTGGGGGTCTCCACGAGCAGTACTTC. This sequence encodes CASSGGLHEQYF.

The gene calls are TRBV28 and TRBJ1-5; no definite D call. The CDR3 totals 14 residues. CDR1 MDHEN and CDR2 SYDVKM come from the germline V gene. Deletions cut 1 base from V and 2 bases from J, with 6 bases between. The CDR3 DNA follows: TGTGCCAGCAGTTTATTACGAGGCAATCAGCCCCAGCATTTT. Translating gives CASSLLRGNQPQHF.

The chain links TRBV28 to TRBJ1-1; tentative D call: TRBD1 (6 bases). Germline V gene data show CDR1 as MDHEN and CDR2 as SYDVKM. Trimming stripped 7 bases from V and 6 bases from J, with 21 bases between. The length of the CDR3 is 15 residues. CDR3 nucleotide sequence: TGTGCCAGCACGGGGGCTCATACCCCGAGTTCTGAAGCTTTCTTT. It translates to CASTGAHTPSSEAFF.

This chain links TRBV30 with TRBJ2-7, with D hard to call. This CDR3 is built from 14 residues. The V end lost 0 bases, the J end lost 1 base, and 10 bases lay between the germline ends. Germline V gene sequence: CDR1 GTSNPN, CDR2 SVGIG (reference sequence). The CDR3 spells CAWSVPRVSYEQYF. The DNA for the CDR3 is TGTGCCTGGAGTGTACCCAGAGTATCCTACGAGCAGTACTTC. The whole variable domain, remainder taken from reference TRBV30 and TRBJ2-7, is SQTIHQWPATLVQPVGSPLSLECTVEGTSNPNLYWYRQAAGRGLQLLFYSVGIGQISSEVPQNLSASRPQDRQFILSSKKLLLSDSGFYLCAWSVPRVSYEQYFGPGTRLTVT.

This chain joins TRBV7-2 and TRBJ1-3; D is uncertain. The CDR3 covers 15 residues. CDR1 is SGHTA, CDR2 FQGNSA, per germline. Between the trimmed V and J ends, which lost 5 bases and 0 bases, there was a span of 11 bases. For the CDR3, the DNA is TGTGCCAGCAGCCCCGTTGGGTCCTCTGGAAACACCATATATTTT. The encoded protein is CASSPVGSSGNTIYF.

The CDR3, as DNA: TGTGCCAGCAACCGGGGGTCGGGAACCAATTCACCCCTCCACTTT. This codes for CASNRGSGTNSPLHF. V and J are TRBV6-5 and TRBJ1-6; TRBD1 might be the D (5 bases). V lost 7 bases to trimming and J lost 7 bases, with 17 bases between them. CDR1 is MNHEY and CDR2 is SVGAGI in the germline V gene. The CDR3 has 15 residues.

The J gene is TRBJ2-5, the V gene TRBV6-5; 8 positions match TRBD2. Trimming took 6 bases from V and 1 from J; bases not matched to a gene: 4. The CDR3 extends over 14 amino acids. Germline V CDR1 and CDR2: MNHEY, SVGAGI. The CDR3: CASSKSGGQETQYF. CDR3 in DNA: TGTGCCAGCAGCAAGAGCGGGGGCCAAGAGACCCAGTACTTC.